Following are 18 T cell receptor beta chains from one sample sequenced in a study of blood T cells in healthy people across ages. The use of a sample-barcoded 5' primer and a J-beta primer mix characterized a second PCR of about 7 to 12 cycles. TCRdb analysed the 5' RACE reads with MiXCR anew, one entry per CDR3 protein. Altogether about 800,000 distinct CDR3 sequences are present, approximately 25% being singletons, with the ten largest covering 3.7%. The same sample was also used in a study of T cells of mothers and their children.

Sample: blood. All receptors come from a boy under 18 in good health.

V is TRBV6-5 and J is TRBJ2-5, with 9 bases identical to TRBD1. The CDR3 sequence is 15 residues long. Germline trimming cut 2 bases from V and 5 bases from J; bases unmatched to any gene: 6. CDR1 MNHEY and CDR2 SVGAGI come from the germline V gene. The CDR3 bases are TGTGCCAGCAGTTACCTTGACAGGGGGATGGAGACCCAGTACTTC. It encodes CASSYLDRGMETQYF.

The V call is TRBV7-9, the J call TRBJ2-1; 8 positions match TRBD1. The J call may be incorrect, as the DNA end agrees better with TRBJ2-7. From germline, CDR1 is SEHNR and CDR2 FQNEAQ (reference sequence). The CDR3 consists of 15 residues. The CDR3 DNA follows: TGTGCCAGCAGCCCCCCGGGACAGGCCCTTCTGGAGCAGTACTTC. Translating gives CASSPPGQALLEQYF.

This clonotype turned up a few times. The chain carries TRBV2 and TRBJ2-5; D unresolved. The DNA matches TRBJ2-1 better at its end, which makes the J call doubtful. Germline CDR1 and CDR2: SNHLY and FYNNEI. This CDR3 contains 11 residues. The CDR3 spells CASSERDEQFF. CDR3 DNA sequence: TGTGCCAGCAGTGAAAGGGATGAGCAGTTCTTC.

This clonotype was seen only a few times. This chain uses TRBV7-2 with TRBJ1-4; 9 bases map to TRBD1. Germline values: CDR1 SGHTA, CDR2 FQGNSA. V shed 5 bases, J shed 5 bases, and the junction held 6 bases outside the gene matches. CDR3 size: 15 residues. The CDR3 region is CASSIDRGINEKLFF. CDR3 sequence (DNA): TGTGCCAGCAGCATCGACAGGGGGATAAATGAAAAACTGTTTTTT.

This chain links TRBV9 with TRBJ2-5, with 11 bases aligning to TRBD2. CDR1 is SGDLS, CDR2 YYNGEE, per germline. The CDR3 consists of 16 residues. J lost 1 base, V lost 3 bases, and 5 bases had no gene match. In nucleotides, the CDR3 is TGTGCCAGCAGCGAAACTAGCGGGAGCTTCCAAGAGACCCAGTACTTC. This encodes CASSETSGSFQETQYF.

The chain is built from TRBV28 and TRBJ2-2; D is possibly TRBD2 (6 bases). CDR1 is MDHEN and CDR2 is SYDVKM in the germline V gene. V was pared by 4 bases and J by 0 bases, with 9 bases between. The CDR3 runs to 15 residues. The CDR3 region has the DNA TGTGCCAGCAGTTCCGGGGGTACGAACACCGGGGAGCTGTTTTTT. Its translation: CASSSGGTNTGELFF. Supplemented by reference TRBV28 and TRBJ2-2, the full variable domain reads DVKVTQSSRYLVKRTGEKVFLECVQDMDHENMFWYRQDPGLGLRLIYFSYDVKMKEKGDIPEGYSVSREKKERFSLILESASTNQTSMYLCASSSGGTNTGELFFGEGSRLTVL.

This clonotype was counted only a few times. The chain is built from TRBV15 and TRBJ2-7; maybe TRBD1 (5 bases). V lost 5 bases, J lost 6 bases, and 14 bases lay in between. This CDR3 is 13 amino acids long. From germline, CDR1 is LNHNV and CDR2 YYDKDF (reference sequence). Here the CDR3 DNA reads TGTGCCACCAGCGGGCCTAGGGGATCCGAGCAGTACTTC. Translated, it gives CATSGPRGSEQYF.

This sequence joins TRBV6-2 or TRBV6-3 and TRBJ2-7; 7 nucleotides agree with TRBD2. Trimming cost V 6 bases and J 5 bases; bases outside gene matches: 4. This CDR3 region has 12 residues. The germline V gene encodes CDR1 MNHEY and CDR2 SVGEGT. CDR3 sequence (DNA): TGTGCCAGCAGCCGGGGGAGGGACGAGCAGTACTTC. It yields the protein CASSRGRDEQYF.

This clonotype appeared a few times. This sequence joins TRBV29-1 and TRBJ2-5; D is uncertain. The CDR3 is made up of 13 amino acids. CDR1 is SQVTM and CDR2 is ANQGSEA in the germline V gene. The V end lost 7 bases, the J end lost 1 base, and 13 bases lay between the germline ends. The CDR3 spells CSGKGRFQETQYF. The CDR3, as DNA: TGCAGCGGGAAAGGGCGGTTCCAAGAGACCCAGTACTTC.

This clonotype was observed a handful of times. V gene TRBV28 combines with J gene TRBJ1-2, with D unresolved. The CDR3 consists of 12 residues. V lost 6 bases, J lost 6 bases, and 11 bases lay in between. In germline, CDR1 is MDHEN, CDR2 SYDVKM. This CDR3 is CASSSQGDGYTF. In nucleotides, the CDR3 is TGTGCCAGCAGCTCACAAGGTGATGGCTACACCTTC.

The rearrangement uses TRBV18 and TRBJ1-2; TRBD1 aligns across 9 bases. The V gene's germline CDR1 is KGHSH and CDR2 LQKENI. With V trimmed by 3 bases and J by 8 bases, 7 bases remained unmatched. The CDR3 is 14 residues long. Here the CDR3 DNA reads TGTGCCAGCTCACCCCGGGACAGGGAAGGAGGCTACACCTTC. This translates into CASSPRDREGGYTF. Supplemented by reference TRBV18 and TRBJ1-2, the full variable domain reads NAGVMQNPRHLVRRRGQEARLRCSPMKGHSHVYWYRQLPEEGLKFMVYLQKENIIDESGMPKERFSAEFPKEGPSILRIQQVVRGDSAAYFCASSPRDREGGYTFGSGTRLTVV.

This rearrangement joins TRBV5-1 to TRBJ1-2; a possible D gene is TRBD1 (6 bases). CDR3 length: 17 amino acids. The V end lost 4 bases, the J end lost 6 bases, and 25 bases lay between the germline ends. Germline CDR1 is SGHRS and CDR2 is YFSETQ. CDR3 protein: CASSPRRGGPDGHGYTF. CDR3 bases: TGCGCCAGCAGCCCCCGCCGGGGGGGGCCCGACGGGCATGGCTACACCTTC.

This clonotype was recorded at least ten times. This chain connects TRBV7-3 to TRBJ2-5, with TRBD1 identical over 8 bases. Germline assignment: CDR1 SGHTA and CDR2 FQGTGA. The V and J ends lost 5 bases and 4 bases, in that order; junction bases with no gene match: 6. The CDR3 has 14 residues. The CDR3 reads CASSNYRGLETQYF. CDR3 DNA sequence: TGTGCCAGCAGCAACTACAGGGGGTTAGAGACCCAGTACTTC.

J is TRBJ2-7 and V is TRBV6-6; D is unresolved. The CDR3 is 13 residues long. CDR1 MNHNY and CDR2 SVGAGI come from the germline V gene (reference sequence). V was clipped by 2 bases and J by 4 bases, with 9 bases between them. The CDR3 region is CASSYGQQYEQYF. The DNA of the CDR3 is TGTGCCAGCAGTTACGGGCAGCAGTACGAGCAGTACTTC.

The sample holds a few counts of this clonotype. V usage is TRBV3-1 and J usage is TRBJ2-2; possibly TRBD2 for D (6 bases). The CDR3 sequence is 16 residues long. Germline lookup yields CDR1 LGHDT and CDR2 YNNKEL (reference sequence). Trimming took off 0 bases at V and 2 bases at J, with 10 bases between the two ends. The DNA for the CDR3 is TGTGCCAGCAGCCAAGAGATGCGGGGAAACACCGGGGAGCTGTTTTTT. It is translated as CASSQEMRGNTGELFF.

The table lists this clonotype with a few counts. V and J are TRBV29-1 and TRBJ1-2; the D gene is possibly TRBD1 (5 bases). This CDR3 spans 12 amino acids. V shed 7 bases and J shed 3 bases, with 12 bases lying between them. Germline CDR1 reads SQVTM; CDR2 reads ANQGSEA. The CDR3 sequence: CSAEDSDYGYTF. The CDR3 nucleotides read TGCAGCGCCGAAGACAGTGACTATGGCTACACCTTC.

This sequence joins TRBV27 and TRBJ2-1, with D possibly TRBD2 on 6 matching bases. V was cut by 1 base and J by 4 bases, with 11 bases left in between. Germline CDR1 and CDR2: MNHEY and SMNVEV (reference sequence). This CDR3 is built from 15 residues. CDR3: CASSLLADTYNEQFF. CDR3 sequence (DNA): TGTGCCAGCAGTTTATTAGCGGATACTTACAATGAGCAGTTCTTC.

This clonotype occurred a few times. The chain combines TRBV6-2 or TRBV6-3 with TRBJ2-3, with TRBD2 matching 10 bases. The length of the CDR3 is 16 residues. The germline V gene encodes CDR1 MNHEY and CDR2 SVGEGT. J lost 6 bases, V lost 6 bases, and 12 bases had no gene match. The CDR3: CASSSGLARSIDTQYF. In nucleotides, the CDR3 is TGTGCCAGCAGCTCGGGACTAGCGAGGAGCATCGATACGCAGTATTTT.